The clone carrying this T cell receptor (beta chain) has more than one count but fewer than ten. PBMCs were obtained from approximately 10 ml fresh peripheral blood. CDR1 is SGHRS and CDR2 is YFSETQ in the germline V gene. The CDR3 is 14 residues long. Deletions cut 3 bases from V and 3 bases from J, with 10 bases between. These data are taken from a study of T cells in Graves' hyperthyroidism and ophthalmopathy. From RNA transcripts, TCR beta CDR3 regions were amplified. The study used the HTBI primer set for a first-round RT-PCR of the TCR CDR3. Each CDR3 protein gets one entry after TCRdb re-called the multiplex PCR reads with MiXCR. Of about 380,000 distinct CDR3 sequences listed, less than 15% were seen once; the top ten hold 20%.

This chain uses TRBV5-1 with TRBJ1-3; D remains ambiguous. The clonotype was recovered from a man between 25 and 39 years old with Graves' hyperthyroidism that later progressed to Graves' ophthalmopathy. Specimen: blood. CDR3 nucleotide sequence: TGCGCCAGCAGCTCGAGGGAGGGTGGAAACACCATATATTTT. Its protein is CASSSREGGNTIYF.